This T cell receptor beta chain emerged from a study of blood T cell repertoires in COVID-19. About the research overall: The cDNA or gDNA used as material had been derived from T cells, B-cell-depleted T cells, or PBMCs.

As originally analysed: Estimates of nucleated cell counts were drawn from the amplification of reference gene primers. The repertoire was sequenced with immunoSEQ multiplex PCR; TCRdb's copy has only in-frame clones and lacks some. V and J calls and clone size come straight from that table; D and trimming were deduced from the DNA. This table has roughly 63,000 clones, more than 80% appearing once. The trim removed 1 base at V and 6 bases at J, leaving 2 bases unmatched. The CDR3 runs 15 residues. Germline V gene sequence: CDR1 MDHEN, CDR2 SYDVKM. Sequencing used peripheral blood. The rearrangement links TRBV28 to TRBJ1-6, with 8 bases that match TRBD1. The sequence was obtained from a man aged 55 to 70 with acute or convalescent COVID-19. CDR3 residues: CASSLLQGGNSPLHF. CDR3 nucleotide sequence: TGTGCCAGCAGTTTATTACAGGGGGGTAATTCACCCCTCCACTTT.